In this sample, the clone carrying this T cell receptor beta chain turned up once. V was clipped by 5 bases and J by 8 bases, with 15 bases between them. The CDR3 length is 13 residues. Germline assignment: CDR1 MDHEN and CDR2 SYDVKM. Per the authors' pipeline: Estimated nucleated cell counts came from reference gene primer amplification. Using immunoSEQ multiplex PCR, the repertoire was profiled, and TCRdb retains in-frame clones only, with some absent. For V, J and clone size, that table is used; D and trimming come from the DNA. The data show about 110,000 clones, approximately 84% seen once. This specimen belongs to a study of blood T cell repertoires in COVID-19. At the level of the study: COVID-19 samples collected from the United States, Italy and Spain covered acute and convalescent phases. Sample material is recorded as cDNA or gDNA derived from T cells, B-cell-depleted T cells, or PBMCs.

This TCR derives from a woman aged 60-70 years with acute or convalescent COVID-19. J is TRBJ1-2 and V is TRBV28; the D gene is possibly TRBD1 (5 bases). Sequencing was carried out using peripheral blood. The CDR3 loop is CASSTVAGKGYTF. The CDR3 nucleotides are TGTGCCAGCAGTACGGTGGCAGGGAAAGGCTACACCTTC.